These 11 T cell receptor beta chains came from one sample sequenced in a study of T cell responses to AZD1222 COVID-19 vaccine. TCRdb's copy holds only in-frame clones and misses some; the assay was immunoSEQ multiplex PCR. Of roughly 140,000 clones detected, approximately 90% appear once; the ten largest clones hold 1.6%. The sample was peripheral blood, taken on day 0 of AZD1222 vaccination. The receptors stem from an adult in good health.

The V call is TRBV24-1, the J call TRBJ2-3, with TRBD1 identical over 11 bases. The V and J ends lost 3 bases and 3 bases, in that order; junction bases with no gene match: 7. The CDR3 extends over 17 amino acids. The germline gives CDR1 KGHDR, CDR2 SFDVKD. CDR3 sequence: CATSDAPGQGGTDTQYF. In DNA, the CDR3 is TGTGCCACCAGTGATGCTCCGGGACAGGGGGGAACAGATACGCAGTATTTT.

CDR3 sequence (DNA): TGTGCCAGCAACATTTGTCAGGGCCCATATAGCAATCAGCCCCAGCATTTT. Translated, it gives CASNICQGPYSNQPQHF. The J gene is TRBJ1-5, the V gene TRBV7-9; possible D gene TRBD1, 5 bases. CDR3 length equals 17 residues. CDR1 is SEHNR, CDR2 FQNEAQ, per germline (reference sequence). V lost 7 bases, J lost 0 bases, and 19 bases lay in between.

This clone occurred once. The chain has TRBV18 and TRBJ1-1; the match to TRBD1 covers 10 bases. CDR1 KGHSH and CDR2 LQKENI come from the germline V gene. The CDR3 runs to 15 residues. V shed 5 bases, J shed 0 bases, and the junction held 3 bases outside the gene matches. The CDR3: CASSAGTGVNTEAFF. The CDR3 DNA follows: TGTGCCAGCTCAGCCGGGACAGGGGTGAACACTGAAGCTTTCTTT.

The genes are TRBV18 and TRBJ2-3, with D possibly TRBD2 on 5 matching bases. Between the trimmed V and J ends, which lost 0 bases and 4 bases, there was a span of 11 bases. The CDR3 has 15 amino acids. Looked up from germline, CDR1 is KGHSH and CDR2 is LQKENI. The CDR3 DNA reads as TGTGCCAGCTCACCACCCGTCGGGGAAGCAGATACGCAGTATTTT. It codes for CASSPPVGEADTQYF.

The chain carries TRBV16 and TRBJ1-4; TRBD1 might be the D (6 bases). CDR3 length: 14 residues. Germline V gives CDR1 KGHSY, CDR2 FQNENV. V dropped 4 bases and J dropped 0 bases, with 6 bases sitting between them. CDR3: CASSPGATNEKLFF. CDR3 DNA: TGTGCCAGCAGCCCAGGGGCAACTAATGAAAAACTGTTTTTT.

The rearrangement uses TRBV28 and TRBJ2-7; tentatively, D is TRBD2 (6 bases). V lost 2 bases and J lost 2, with 10 bases in between. The CDR3 covers 14 residues. Germline V CDR1 and CDR2: MDHEN, SYDVKM. The CDR3: CASSLVGGTYEQYF. The CDR3 nucleotides read TGTGCCAGCAGTTTAGTCGGGGGAACCTACGAGCAGTACTTC.

V is TRBV20-1 and J is TRBJ1-1, with D uncertain. The CDR3 loop spans 11 amino acids. The V gene's germline CDR1 is DFQATT and CDR2 SNEGSKA (reference sequence). V lost 8 bases, J lost 3 bases, and 10 bases lay in between. This CDR3 is CSTQTDTEAFF. CDR3 coding DNA: TGCAGTACCCAAACCGACACTGAAGCTTTCTTT.

The chain recombines TRBV5-1 with TRBJ2-7; 9 bases map to TRBD1. The J segment lost 1 base and the V segment lost 4 bases, leaving 6 bases of the junction unmatched. The V gene's germline CDR1 is SGHRS and CDR2 YFSETQ. There are 15 residues in the CDR3. CDR3 loop: CASSVSGTGSYEQYF. Here the CDR3 DNA reads TGCGCCAGCAGCGTCTCCGGGACAGGGTCCTACGAGCAGTACTTC.

The rearrangement links TRBV19 to TRBJ2-1; tentatively, D is TRBD2 (5 bases). This CDR3 is 19 amino acids long. The germline gives CDR1 LNHDA, CDR2 SQIVND (reference sequence). The V gene lost 7 bases and the J gene lost 3 bases, with 28 bases spanning the gap. The CDR3 loop reads CASNSGPHSGSIHYNEQFF. The CDR3 bases are TGTGCCAGTAATTCGGGCCCCCACTCGGGAAGTATACACTACAATGAGCAGTTCTTC.

This rearrangement joins TRBV2 to TRBJ2-1, with D perhaps TRBD2 (6 bases). The CDR3 sequence is 13 residues long. Germline CDR1 and CDR2: SNHLY and FYNNEI. Trimming removed 6 bases at V and 6 bases at J, with 12 bases between. Here the CDR3 reads CASSRDLFNEQFF. CDR3 bases: TGTGCCAGCAGCAGGGACTTATTCAATGAGCAGTTCTTC. Supplemented by reference TRBV2 and TRBJ2-1, the full variable domain reads EPEVTQTPSHQVTQMGQEVILRCVPISNHLYFYWYRQILGQKVEFLVSFYNNEISEKSEIFDDQFSVERPDGSNFTLKIRSTKLEDSAMYFCASSRDLFNEQFFGPGTRLTVL.

This chain connects TRBV23-1 to TRBJ2-7; possibly TRBD1 for D (5 bases). TRBV23-1 is treated as an ORF (open reading frame) with a function not yet certain. With 0 bases removed from V and 3 bases from J, the gap between germline ends came to 9 bases. The CDR3 sequence is 14 residues long. CDR3 sequence reads: CASSQSNRRYEQYF. The CDR3 nucleotides read TGCGCCAGCAGTCAATCGAACAGGCGCTACGAGCAGTACTTC.